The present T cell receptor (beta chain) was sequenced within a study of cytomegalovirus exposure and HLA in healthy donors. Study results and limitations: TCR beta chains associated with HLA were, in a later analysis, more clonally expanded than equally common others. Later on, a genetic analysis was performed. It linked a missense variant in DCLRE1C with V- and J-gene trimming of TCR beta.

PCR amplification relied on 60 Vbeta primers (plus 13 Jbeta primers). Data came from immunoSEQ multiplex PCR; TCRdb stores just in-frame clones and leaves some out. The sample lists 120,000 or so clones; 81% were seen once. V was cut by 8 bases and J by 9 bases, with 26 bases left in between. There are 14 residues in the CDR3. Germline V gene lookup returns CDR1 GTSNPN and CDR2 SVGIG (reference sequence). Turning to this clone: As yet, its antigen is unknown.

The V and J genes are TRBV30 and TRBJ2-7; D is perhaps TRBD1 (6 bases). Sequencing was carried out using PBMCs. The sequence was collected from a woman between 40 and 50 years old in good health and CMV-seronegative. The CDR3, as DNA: TGTGCCGGGAACCGGGACATCTACTACGATGGGCAGTACTTC. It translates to CAGNRDIYYDGQYF.